This is a list of T cell receptor beta chains from one sample in a study of T cells of healthy individuals. TCRdb redid the calling of the 5' RACE reads with MiXCR, one entry per CDR3 protein. Here the sample spans about 96,000 distinct CDR3 sequences, 17% being singletons. These receptors were taken from a human donor in good health. The CDR3 runs from the conserved cysteine through the conserved F or W. The D gene is left open where the match is weak. Size values are once, few and many counts, or a class for expanded clones, and some rows have none.

cdr3_length d_call j_call v_call clone_size cdr3_aa cdr3_nt
12 - TRBJ2-3 TRBV20-1 - CSARSGIQLAYF TGCAGTGCTAGGTCCGGGATTCAATTGGCGTATTTT
14 TRBD2 TRBJ2-3 TRBV2 - CASSGGGSTDTQYF TGTGCCAGCAGCGGGGGGGGCAGCACAGATACGCAGTATTTT
21 - TRBJ2-1 TRBV7-3 few CASSLRGQVAGVIESYNEQFF TGTGCCAGCAGCTTAAGGGGGCAAGTGGCGGGAGTAATAGAGTCCTACAATGAGCAGTTCTTC
14 - TRBJ2-1 TRBV10-3 - CAISGSPRVDEQFF TGTGCCATCAGTGGAAGCCCGCGGGTGGATGAGCAGTTCTTC
14 - TRBJ1-5 TRBV6-6 many CASSNRDGRQPQHF TGTGCCAGCAGCAACCGGGACGGTCGACAGCCCCAGCATTTT
14 - TRBJ1-3 TRBV7-9 - CASSHTGPGNTIYF TGTGCCAGCAGCCACACAGGACCTGGAAACACCATATATTTT
19 - TRBJ1-5 TRBV4-2 - CASSQDGGGGTYSNQPQHF TGTGCCAGCAGCCAAGATGGGGGAGGAGGGACGTATAGCAATCAGCCCCAGCATTTT
15 - TRBJ2-1 TRBV7-2 - CASSLAGQSYNEQFF TGTGCCAGCAGCTTAGCGGGGCAGTCATACAATGAGCAGTTCTTC
15 TRBD1 TRBJ2-2 TRBV6-1 - CASSAQGAGTGELFF TGTGCCAGCAGTGCACAGGGGGCGGGCACCGGGGAGCTGTTTTTT
14 - TRBJ2-5 TRBV28 few CASSWVGFGETQYF TGTGCCAGCAGTTGGGTGGGCTTTGGTGAGACCCAGTACTTC
16 TRBD1 TRBJ2-3 TRBV7-2 - CASRPRGQGGTDTQYF TGTGCCAGCAGGCCGCGGGGACAGGGAGGCACAGATACGCAGTATTTT
14 - TRBJ1-6 TRBV4-3 few CASSQEDRFSPLHF TGCGCCAGCAGCCAAGAGGACAGATTTTCACCCCTCCACTTT
16 TRBD2 TRBJ2-2 TRBV7-6 many CASSLGLAGASGELFF TGTGCCAGCAGCTTAGGACTAGCGGGGGCTTCCGGGGAGCTGTTTTTT
15 TRBD1 TRBJ1-6 TRBV6-1 few CASNMDRATNSPLHF TGTGCCAGCAATATGGACAGGGCGACCAATTCACCCCTCCACTTT
14 TRBD2 TRBJ2-5 TRBV6-7 - CASSYPAGMETQYF TGTGCCAGCAGTTACCCAGCGGGAATGGAGACCCAGTACTTC
15 TRBD1 TRBJ2-4 TRBV28 many CASSPRTGYGNIQYF TGTGCCAGCAGTCCCAGGACAGGGTACGGAAACATTCAGTACTTC
16 TRBD1 TRBJ1-5 TRBV18 - CASSPGQGMANQPQHF TGTGCCAGCTCACCGGGACAGGGTATGGCCAATCAGCCCCAGCATTTT
17 - TRBJ2-3 TRBV3-1 - CASSQEAGSSVTDTQYF TGTGCCAGCAGCCAAGAGGCCGGGAGTAGTGTCACAGATACGCAGTATTTT
12 - TRBJ2-7 TRBV20-1 - CSGRGPAYEQYF TGCAGTGGAAGGGGACCGGCCTACGAGCAGTACTTC
15 TRBD1 TRBJ1-5 TRBV2 many CASNQDRAGNQPQHF TGTGCCAGCAACCAAGACAGGGCGGGCAATCAGCCCCAGCATTTT
13 - TRBJ2-1 TRBV7-2 few CASSPTRTGEQFF TGTGCCAGCAGCCCGACAAGGACGGGAGAGCAGTTCTTC
15 - TRBJ2-7 TRBV7-6 - CASSLGPGPSYEQYF TGTGCCAGCAGCTTAGGTCCGGGACCTTCCTACGAGCAGTACTTC
13 - TRBJ1-2 TRBV7-9 few CASSLAQGLGYTF TGTGCCAGCAGCTTAGCGCAGGGGCTCGGCTACACCTTC
15 - TRBJ1-2 TRBV7-8 few CASSLGTPYNYGYTF TGTGCCAGCAGCTTAGGGACACCTTATAACTATGGCTACACCTTC
16 TRBD1 TRBJ2-3 TRBV6-1 - CASIRDRGLGTDTQYF TGTGCCAGCATCCGGGACAGGGGGCTTGGCACAGATACGCAGTATTTT
13 - TRBJ2-5 TRBV7-2 - CASSLRVQETQYF TGTGCCAGCAGCTTGCGGGTTCAAGAGACCCAGTACTTC
17 TRBD2 TRBJ2-5 TRBV5-1 - CASSLNLDPSGRKTQYF TGCGCCAGCAGCTTAAATCTGGACCCAAGCGGGAGAAAGACCCAGTACTTC
14 - TRBJ2-3 TRBV4-1 many CASMRRSGTDTQYF TGCGCCAGCATGAGGCGGTCGGGCACAGATACGCAGTATTTT
13 - TRBJ2-3 TRBV5-1 many CASTNQGTDTQYF TGCGCCAGCACAAATCAAGGCACAGATACGCAGTATTTT
15 - TRBJ1-2 TRBV4-3 few CASSQFRTPNYGYTF TGCGCCAGCAGCCAATTTAGGACACCTAACTATGGCTACACCTTC
14 - TRBJ1-6 TRBV4-3 few CASSQSGPDSPLHF TGCGCCAGCAGCCAATCGGGTCCGGATTCACCCCTCCACTTT
13 - TRBJ1-2 TRBV6-5 many CASSFDRLGNYTF TGTGCCAGCAGTTTCGACAGGTTGGGGAACTACACCTTC
12 - TRBJ1-2 TRBV28 - CASIVWGGGYTF TGTGCCAGCATCGTATGGGGGGGCGGCTACACCTTC
15 - TRBJ1-4 TRBV7-2 - CASSLSWATNEKLFF TGTGCCAGCAGCTTATCCTGGGCGACTAATGAAAAACTGTTTTTT
13 - TRBJ2-7 TRBV5-1 many CASSLGYAYEQYF TGCGCCAGCAGCTTAGGCTATGCCTACGAGCAGTACTTC
12 - TRBJ1-2 TRBV6-2/TRBV6-3 - CASSSRANGYTF TGTGCCAGCAGTTCCCGGGCGAACGGCTACACCTTC
15 - TRBJ1-1 TRBV5-1 few CASSLDRAGGTEAFF TGCGCCAGCAGCTTGGACAGGGCGGGCGGCACTGAAGCTTTCTTT
16 - TRBJ2-3 TRBV10-3 - CAISESGAGPPNTQYF TGTGCCATCAGTGAGTCGGGGGCGGGGCCCCCAAATACGCAGTATTTT
14 - TRBJ2-1 TRBV4-1 few CASSRQTVYNEQFF TGCGCCAGCAGCCGACAGACAGTCTACAATGAGCAGTTCTTC
15 TRBD1 TRBJ1-1 TRBV9 - CASSVGGQANTEAFF TGTGCCAGCAGCGTGGGGGGACAGGCGAACACTGAAGCTTTCTTT
17 TRBD1 TRBJ2-2 TRBV19 - CASIRDRGPVGTGELFF TGTGCCAGTATAAGGGACAGGGGACCAGTGGGCACCGGGGAGCTGTTTTTT
12 - TRBJ2-5 TRBV18 many CASSPTGETQYF TGTGCCAGCTCACCAACGGGGGAGACCCAGTACTTC
14 - TRBJ2-7 TRBV5-4 many CASSFRGSSYEQYF TGTGCCAGCAGCTTCCGCGGCAGCTCCTACGAGCAGTACTTC
12 - TRBJ2-7 TRBV7-9 few CASSTGAYEQYF TGTGCCAGCAGCACCGGGGCCTACGAGCAGTACTTC
14 - TRBJ2-7 TRBV3-1 few CASSQGSNPYEQYF TGTGCCAGCAGCCAAGGTTCCAATCCCTACGAGCAGTACTTC
15 - TRBJ1-6 TRBV28 many CASSLGGTYNSPLHF TGTGCCAGCAGTTTGGGCGGGACCTATAATTCACCCCTCCACTTT
14 - TRBJ2-5 TRBV7-2 many CASSFQTGQETQYF TGTGCCAGCAGCTTCCAGACAGGTCAAGAGACCCAGTACTTC
12 - TRBJ2-1 TRBV7-2 - CASSFTRIEQFF TGTGCCAGCAGCTTCACTCGAATTGAGCAGTTCTTC
15 - TRBJ1-3 TRBV11-2 many CASSLVPGGGNTIYF TGTGCCAGCAGCTTAGTGCCGGGAGGTGGAAACACCATATATTTT